This TCR beta chain is drawn from a study of blood T cell repertoires in COVID-19. Study summary: Acute-phase and convalescent COVID-19 samples originated in the United States, Italy and Spain. T cells, B-cell-depleted T cells, or PBMCs provided the cDNA or gDNA that served as material.

The CDR3 totals 19 residues. Original processing methods: How many nucleated cells were present was estimated from reference gene primer amplification. The protocol was immunoSEQ multiplex PCR, while the TCRdb copy is restricted to in-frame clones and leaves out a portion. D and trimming come from the DNA, and the V and J calls and clone size come from that table. The sample carries more than 150,000 clones, about four fifths recorded once. Input material: peripheral blood. The sequence was obtained from a human donor in a cohort sampled during active COVID-19. The chain combines TRBV21-1 with TRBJ2-7; the table's TRBD1 call for D was not verified on the DNA. TRBV21-1 is a recognized pseudogene. The CDR3 reads CASAAQQDEKDRASYEQYF. The CDR3, as DNA: TGTGCCAGCGCCGCCCAGCAAGATGAAAAGGACAGGGCGTCCTACGAGCAGTACTTC.